The clone carrying this T cell receptor beta chain was seen only once. Its antigen is unidentified. The sample comes from a study of shared clonotypes between healthy human individuals. Naive CD4+ cells were CD45RA-selected; the remaining cells were memory. Germline loops: CDR1 SEHNR, CDR2 FQNEAQ (reference sequence). This CDR3 spans 18 amino acids. The V and J ends lost 5 bases and 4 bases, in that order; junction bases with no gene match: 16. Study-level findings and limits: With a handful of donors compared, around 5% of naive CD4 clonotypes were shared. The study's rarefaction showed incomplete sorted-subset sequencing despite large depth.

The data were produced by immunoSEQ multiplex PCR, yet TCRdb's version contains in-frame clones alone and is incomplete. Of nearly 1,000,000 clones detected, around 80% appear once; the ten largest clones hold about 1.5%. This receptor was taken from a man between 18 and 35 years old in good health. This chain uses TRBV7-9 with TRBJ2-2; 7 nucleotides match TRBD2. Sample: memory CD4+ T cells sorted from blood. As to subset: CD45RA-negative fraction. CDR3 nucleotide sequence: TGTGCCAGCAGCCCAAGGCGGGGGTACTTTACGACCACCGGGGAGCTGTTTTTT. Its translation is CASSPRRGYFTTTGELFF.